This T cell receptor beta chain stems from a study of early T cells in non-severe SARS-CoV-2 infection (dated by TCRdb to the early 2020s). General notes on the study: Bulk RNA from unsorted whole blood was used for TCR sequencing, so alpha and beta chains could not be paired.

Beyond this particular receptor, the publication reports: VDJdb matching was skewed toward anti-spike CD8 responses and likely underestimated virus-specific expansions, missing private and CD4 specificities.

A case-control design nested within a healthcare worker cohort in London, UK, was used, with weekly nasopharyngeal swab PCR tests and blood sampling performed. Between 23 and 31 March 2020, the week of the UK lockdown, healthcare workers were enrolled and then followed up weekly for as long as 16 weeks. The CDR3 contains 17 residues, cysteine and phenylalanine counted. Only the CDR3 portion is preserved as DNA: 51 bases, with reading frame beginning at the first base. This clonotype has only a few counts. Its recognized antigen is unknown. No base-level quality is on record; no much larger clone is a single base apart. Libraries were made using 5' RACE. The sample was run on a NextSeq 500. In the TCR library protocol, unique molecular identifiers were attached to individual cDNA molecules to correct for PCR bias and sequencing error. TCR alpha and beta chains were both sequenced, and the abundances of alpha and beta sequences in each sample were closely correlated with each other. Under the source paper's analysis protocol: V gene, J gene and CDR3 annotation of TCR sequences was performed with Decombinator V4. TCRs were defined as expanded if a significant change between any two time points was detected under a Poisson model with p below 0.0001. TCR abundances were normalised to the total number of TCRs sequenced per sample and expressed as counts per million. TRAV1-2 paired with TRAJ12, TRAJ20 or TRAJ33 defined MAIT TCRs, while TRAV10 paired with TRAJ18 defined iNKT TCRs. A search of VDJdb, accessed on 1 November 2021, was run for TCRs annotated to CMV, EBV and SARS-CoV-2, with TCRs annotated for multiple antigens excluded. TCRdb reprocessing: public reads trimmed at Q25 with fastp, clones called with MiXCR, in-frame beta chains kept. CDR3 protein duplicates are merged, each entry listing the most common genes and DNA. It is TCRdb's table, rather than the study itself, that gives the V and J calls and clone size. The sample contains more than 60,000 distinct CDR3 sequences, about 9% of them found a single time. The top ten clonotypes cover less than 6.5% of the sample.

The chain employs TRBV21-1 and TRBJ2-1; TRBD1, the table's D call, was not compared with the DNA. TRBV21-1 constitutes a pseudogene. Sequenced sample: whole blood. This sequence originates from an adult who was a healthcare worker with PCR-confirmed SARS-CoV-2 infection or an uninfected control (not recorded which). The CDR3 protein is CASSGTQESHSYNEQFF. At the DNA level, the sequence is TGTGCCAGCAGTGGGACACAGGAATCACACTCCTACAATGAGCAGTTCTTC.